This T cell receptor beta chain was found in a study of response to subunit inactivated influenza vaccine. There are a few counts of this clonotype. The V gene lost 5 bases and the J gene lost 1 base, with 18 bases spanning the gap. This CDR3 is built from 17 residues. Germline V gene sequence: CDR1 SGHVS, CDR2 FQNEAQ. One entry per CDR3 protein, called by TCRdb with MiXCR from the RT-PCR reads. The table shows 150,000 to 200,000 distinct CDR3 sequences, with 10% to 15% occurring only once. This sample was also put to use in a study of T cells expressing NK-cell markers. According to that study: With UMIs, 5'RACE template switching was used to make TCR beta cDNA. In sorted CD3+CD56+NKG2C+, CD3+CD56+NKG2C- and CD3+CD56-NKG2C+ T cells, TCR beta repertoires were obtained. Restricting sorting to alpha-beta TCR T cells was achieved in several experiments by an anti-gamma-delta TCR antibody. Among four donors, these clonotypes also ranked first in the CD3+CD56-NKG2C+ fraction.

V gene TRBV7-8 combines with J gene TRBJ2-1; tentatively, D is TRBD1 (6 bases). This TCR was sampled from a man aged 50 or older who received an inactivated influenza vaccine. Sequencing used CD8+ T cells sorted from PBMCs, obtained less than 13 days after vaccination. The CDR3 is CASSQGTTGRSYNEQFF. DNA for the CDR3: TGTGCCAGCAGCCAAGGGACAACGGGGAGATCCTACAATGAGCAGTTCTTC.